This TCR beta chain was observed in a study of T cells in Graves' hyperthyroidism and ophthalmopathy. Whole-study results and caveats: The model anticipated ophthalmopathy a median approximately 6.5 months pre-onset. Blood held most thyroid clonotypes expanded above 0.001 frequency.

A note on this clonotype: The antigen remains unidentified.

Amplification of TCR beta CDR3 regions was performed using RNA transcripts as template. During a first-round RT-PCR of the TCR CDR3, the HTBI primer set was used. One entry per CDR3 protein results from TCRdb running MiXCR on the multiplex PCR reads. The repertoire holds about 580,000 distinct CDR3 sequences, about half seen once, with about 7.8% in the top ten. Germline-derived CDR1 and CDR2 are SGHTA and FQGNSA. Trimming pared 7 bases from V and 2 bases from J, leaving 17 bases between. The CDR3 runs to 15 residues. Specimen: peripheral blood or thyroid tissue (not recorded which). This TCR derives from a woman under 30 with Graves' hyperthyroidism. J is TRBJ2-5 and V is TRBV7-2; D remains unclear. The CDR3 here is CASKPMDRTQETQYF. The CDR3 DNA follows: TGTGCCAGCAAGCCAATGGACCGAACGCAAGAGACCCAGTACTTC. Variable domain in full (rest from reference TRBV7-2 and TRBJ2-5): GAGVSQSPSNKVTEKGKDVELRCDPISGHTALYWYRQSLGQGLEFLIYFQGNSAPDKSGLPSDRFSAERTGGSVSTLTIQRTQQEDSAVYLCASKPMDRTQETQYFGPGTRLLVL.